Each of the 3 T cell receptor beta chains below was sequenced from the same sample in a study of shared clonotypes between healthy human individuals. Method: immunoSEQ multiplex PCR; TCRdb's copy keeps in-frame clones and lacks some. The sample records some 2.3 million clones, just over 90% being singletons. Sequenced sample: naive CD4+ T cells from PBMCs. The sample's subset: CD45RA+ positively selected. The source is a man aged 18 to 30 in good health. Some clones in this sample may be carry-over from other donors' samples.

The chain employs TRBV5-1 and TRBJ2-1; maybe TRBD1 (6 bases). This CDR3 is built from 13 residues. V was shortened by 3 bases and J by 9 bases, with 13 bases between the two germline ends. CDR1 SGHRS and CDR2 YFSETQ come from the germline V gene. The DNA of the CDR3 is TGCGCCAGCAGCTCGGCAGGGGTGGGTGAGCAGTTCTTC. Amino acids: CASSSAGVGEQFF.

The V and J genes are TRBV28 and TRBJ2-1, with 9 bases matching TRBD2. Per the germline V gene, CDR1 is MDHEN and CDR2 is SYDVKM. This CDR3 comprises 16 residues. Trimming took 5 bases from V and 2 from J; bases not matched to a gene: 7. The CDR3 DNA follows: TGTGCCAGCAGTATCAGCAGCGGGAGGCCCTACAATGAGCAGTTCTTC. This sequence encodes CASSISSGRPYNEQFF.

The chain combines TRBV27 with TRBJ1-1; D is unclear. Germline lookup yields CDR1 MNHEY and CDR2 SMNVEV (reference sequence). CDR3 length: 21 residues. V lost 6 bases to trimming and J lost 5 bases, with 37 bases between them. The CDR3, as DNA: TGTGCCAGCAGCCAATTCCGTAGGTACGCCCAAGGTCGGGCGTCTGGGACTGAAGCTTTCTTT. Amino acids: CASSQFRRYAQGRASGTEAFF.